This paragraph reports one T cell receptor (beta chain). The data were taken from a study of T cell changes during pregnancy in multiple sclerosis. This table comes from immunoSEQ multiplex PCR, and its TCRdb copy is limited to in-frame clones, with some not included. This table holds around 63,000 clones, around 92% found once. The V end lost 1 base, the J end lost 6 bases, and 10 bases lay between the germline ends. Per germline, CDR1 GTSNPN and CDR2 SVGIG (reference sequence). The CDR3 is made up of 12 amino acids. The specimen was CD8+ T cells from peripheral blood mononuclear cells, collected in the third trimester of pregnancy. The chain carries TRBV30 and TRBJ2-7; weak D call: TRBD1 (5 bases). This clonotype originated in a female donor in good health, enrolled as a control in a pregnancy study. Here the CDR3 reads CAWSDDRGEQYF. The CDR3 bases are TGTGCCTGGAGTGATGATAGGGGCGAGCAGTACTTC.